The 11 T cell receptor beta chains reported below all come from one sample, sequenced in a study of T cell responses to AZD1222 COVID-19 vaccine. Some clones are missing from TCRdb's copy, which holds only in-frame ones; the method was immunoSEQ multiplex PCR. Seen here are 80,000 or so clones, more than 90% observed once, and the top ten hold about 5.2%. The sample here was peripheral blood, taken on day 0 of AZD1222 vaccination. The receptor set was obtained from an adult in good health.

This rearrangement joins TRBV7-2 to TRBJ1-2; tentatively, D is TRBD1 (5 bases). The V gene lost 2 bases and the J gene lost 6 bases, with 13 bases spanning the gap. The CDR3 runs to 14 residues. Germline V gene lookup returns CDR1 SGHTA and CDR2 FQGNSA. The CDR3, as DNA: TGTGCCAGCAGCTTACAGGGAGGCCCTAATGGCTACACCTTC. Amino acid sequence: CASSLQGGPNGYTF. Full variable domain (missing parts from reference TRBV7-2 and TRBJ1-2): GAGVSQSPSNKVTEKGKDVELRCDPISGHTALYWYRQSLGQGLEFLIYFQGNSAPDKSGLPSDRFSAERTGGSVSTLTIQRTQQEDSAVYLCASSLQGGPNGYTFGSGTRLTVV.

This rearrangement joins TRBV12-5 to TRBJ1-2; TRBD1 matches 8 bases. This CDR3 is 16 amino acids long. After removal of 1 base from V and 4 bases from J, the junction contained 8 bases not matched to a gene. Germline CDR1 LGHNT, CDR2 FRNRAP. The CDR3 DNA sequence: TGTGCTAGTGGTTTGGGGGCAGGGGGCTCCTTCTATGGCTACACCTTC. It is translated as CASGLGAGGSFYGYTF.

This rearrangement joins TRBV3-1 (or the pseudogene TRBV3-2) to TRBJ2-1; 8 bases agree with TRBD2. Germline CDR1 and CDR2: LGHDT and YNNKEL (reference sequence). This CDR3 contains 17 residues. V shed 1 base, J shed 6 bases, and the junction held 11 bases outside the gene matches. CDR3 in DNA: TGTGCCAGCAGCCAAGCGGGGGGGCCCCTCTCGGGCAATGAGCAGTTCTTC. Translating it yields CASSQAGGPLSGNEQFF.

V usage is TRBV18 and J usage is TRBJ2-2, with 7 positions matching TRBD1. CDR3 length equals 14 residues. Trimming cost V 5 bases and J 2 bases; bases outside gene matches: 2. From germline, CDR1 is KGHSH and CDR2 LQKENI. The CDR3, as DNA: TGTGCCAGCTCAAGGGACAGAAACACCGGGGAGCTGTTTTTT. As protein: CASSRDRNTGELFF.

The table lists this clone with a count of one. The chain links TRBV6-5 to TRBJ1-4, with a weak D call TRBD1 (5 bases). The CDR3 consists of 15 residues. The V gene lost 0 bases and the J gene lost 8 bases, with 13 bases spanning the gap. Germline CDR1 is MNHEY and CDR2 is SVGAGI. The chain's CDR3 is CASSYSHARGEKLFF. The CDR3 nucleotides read TGTGCCAGCAGTTACTCGCACGCCCGGGGGGAAAAACTGTTTTTT.

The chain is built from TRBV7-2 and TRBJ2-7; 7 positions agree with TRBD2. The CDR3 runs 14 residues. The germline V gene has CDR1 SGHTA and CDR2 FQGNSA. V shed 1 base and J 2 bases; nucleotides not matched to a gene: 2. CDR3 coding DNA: TGTGCCAGCAGCTTAGGTGGGGGGGCCTACGAGCAGTACTTC. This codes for CASSLGGGAYEQYF.

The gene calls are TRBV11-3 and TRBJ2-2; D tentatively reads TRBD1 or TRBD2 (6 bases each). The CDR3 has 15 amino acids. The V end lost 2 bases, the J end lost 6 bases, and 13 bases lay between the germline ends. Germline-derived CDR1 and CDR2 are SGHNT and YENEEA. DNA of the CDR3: TGTGCCAGCAGCTTATCGGGGGCAGGGGCCGGGGAGCTGTTTTTT. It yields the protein CASSLSGAGAGELFF. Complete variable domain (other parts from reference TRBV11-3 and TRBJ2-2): EAGVVQSPRYKIIEKKQPVAFWCNPISGHNTLYWYLQNLGQGPELLIRYENEEAVDDSQLPKDRFSAERLKGVDSTLKIQPAELGDSAVYLCASSLSGAGAGELFFGEGSRLTVL.

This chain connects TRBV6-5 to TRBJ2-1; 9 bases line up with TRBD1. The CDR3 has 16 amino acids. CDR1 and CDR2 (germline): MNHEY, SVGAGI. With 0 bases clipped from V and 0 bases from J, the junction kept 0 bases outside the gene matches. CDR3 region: CASSYSDRGSYNEQFF. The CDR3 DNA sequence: TGTGCCAGCAGTTACTCGGACAGGGGCTCCTACAATGAGCAGTTCTTC.

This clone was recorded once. The CDR3 DNA is TGTGCCAGCAGCCTCACGGAGGGGGCCGCTAATGAAAAACTGTTTTTT. It encodes CASSLTEGAANEKLFF. This chain uses TRBV6-6 with TRBJ1-4; 7 bases line up with TRBD1. With 6 bases clipped from V and 3 bases from J, the junction kept 10 bases outside the gene matches. Germline V gives CDR1 MNHNY, CDR2 SVGAGI (reference sequence). The length of the CDR3 is 16 residues.

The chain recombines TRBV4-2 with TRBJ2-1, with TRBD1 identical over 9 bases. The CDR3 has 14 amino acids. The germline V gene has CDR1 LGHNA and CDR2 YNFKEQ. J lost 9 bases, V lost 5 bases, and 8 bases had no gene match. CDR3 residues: CASSTDRGGGEQFF. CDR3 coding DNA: TGTGCCAGCAGCACGGACAGGGGAGGGGGTGAGCAGTTCTTC.

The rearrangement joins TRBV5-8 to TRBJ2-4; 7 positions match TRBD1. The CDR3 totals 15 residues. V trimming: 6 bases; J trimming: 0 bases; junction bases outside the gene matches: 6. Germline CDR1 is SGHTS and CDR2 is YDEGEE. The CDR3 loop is CASTEQGLAKNIQYF. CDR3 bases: TGTGCCAGCACCGAACAGGGGCTAGCCAAAAACATTCAGTACTTC.